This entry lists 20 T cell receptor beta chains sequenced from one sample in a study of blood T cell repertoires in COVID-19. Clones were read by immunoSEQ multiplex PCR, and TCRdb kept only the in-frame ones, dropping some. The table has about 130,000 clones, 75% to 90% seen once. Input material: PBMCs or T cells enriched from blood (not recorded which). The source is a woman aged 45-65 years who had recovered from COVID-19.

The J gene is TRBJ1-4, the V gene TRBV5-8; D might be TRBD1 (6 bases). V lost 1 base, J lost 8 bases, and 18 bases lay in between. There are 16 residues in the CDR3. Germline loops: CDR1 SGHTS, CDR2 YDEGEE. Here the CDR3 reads CASSLSYTQGREKLFF. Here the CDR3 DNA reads TGTGCCAGCAGCTTGTCTTATACACAGGGAAGGGAAAAACTGTTTTTT.

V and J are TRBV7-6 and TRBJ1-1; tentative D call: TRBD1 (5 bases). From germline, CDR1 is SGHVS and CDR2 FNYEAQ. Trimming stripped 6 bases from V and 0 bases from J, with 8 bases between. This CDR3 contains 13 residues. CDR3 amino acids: CASRSTVNTEAFF. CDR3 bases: TGTGCCAGCAGATCGACAGTGAACACTGAAGCTTTCTTT.

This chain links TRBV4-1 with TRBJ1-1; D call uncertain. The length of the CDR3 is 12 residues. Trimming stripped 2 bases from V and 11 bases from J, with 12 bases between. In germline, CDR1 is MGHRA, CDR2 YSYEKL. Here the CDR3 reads CASSQTRNEAFF. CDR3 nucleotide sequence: TGCGCCAGCAGCCAAACCAGGAACGAGGCTTTCTTT.

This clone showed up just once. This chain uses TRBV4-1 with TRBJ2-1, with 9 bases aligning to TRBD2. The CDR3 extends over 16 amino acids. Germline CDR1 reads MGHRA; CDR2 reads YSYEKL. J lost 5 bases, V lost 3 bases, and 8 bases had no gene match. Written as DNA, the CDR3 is TGCGCCAGCAGCCACGCCCCGGCGGGGGGGGACAATGAGCAGTTCTTC. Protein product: CASSHAPAGGDNEQFF.

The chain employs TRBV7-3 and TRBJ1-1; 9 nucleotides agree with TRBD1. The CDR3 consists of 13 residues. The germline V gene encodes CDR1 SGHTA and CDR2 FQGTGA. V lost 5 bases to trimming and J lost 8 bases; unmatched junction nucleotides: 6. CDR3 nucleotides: TGTGCCAGCAGCACCGGGACAGGGAGAGAAGCTTTCTTT. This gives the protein CASSTGTGREAFF.

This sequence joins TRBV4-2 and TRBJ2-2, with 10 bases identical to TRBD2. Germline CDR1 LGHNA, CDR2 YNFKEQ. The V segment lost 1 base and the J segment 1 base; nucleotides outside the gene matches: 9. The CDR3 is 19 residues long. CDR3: CASSQVIVIAGGNTGELFF. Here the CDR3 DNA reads TGTGCCAGCAGCCAAGTCATCGTGATAGCGGGGGGGAACACCGGGGAGCTGTTTTTT.

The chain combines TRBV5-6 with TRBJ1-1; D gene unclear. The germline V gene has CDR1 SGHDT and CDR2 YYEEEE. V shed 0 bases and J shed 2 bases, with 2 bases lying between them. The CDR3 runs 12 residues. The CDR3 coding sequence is TGTGCCAGCAGCTTGGCTAACACTGAAGCTTTCTTT. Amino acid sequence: CASSLANTEAFF.

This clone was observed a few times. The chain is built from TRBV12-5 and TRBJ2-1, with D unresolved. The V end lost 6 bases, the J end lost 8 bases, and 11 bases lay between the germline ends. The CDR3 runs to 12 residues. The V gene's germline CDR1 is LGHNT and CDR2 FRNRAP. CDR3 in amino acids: CASGHGVYEQFF. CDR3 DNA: TGTGCTAGTGGCCACGGAGTTTATGAGCAGTTCTTC.

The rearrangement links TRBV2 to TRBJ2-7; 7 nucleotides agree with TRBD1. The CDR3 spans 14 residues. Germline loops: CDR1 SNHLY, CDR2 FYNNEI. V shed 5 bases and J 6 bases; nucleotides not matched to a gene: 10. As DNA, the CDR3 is TGTGCCAGCAGTAACCAAGGACAGGTTCTCGAGCAGTACTTC. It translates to CASSNQGQVLEQYF.

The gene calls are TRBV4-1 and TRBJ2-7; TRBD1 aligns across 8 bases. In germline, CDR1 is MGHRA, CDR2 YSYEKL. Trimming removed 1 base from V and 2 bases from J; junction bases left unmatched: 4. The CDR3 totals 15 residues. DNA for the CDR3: TGCGCCAGCAGCCAAGGACAGGGGACACCCTACGAGCAGTACTTC. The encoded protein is CASSQGQGTPYEQYF.

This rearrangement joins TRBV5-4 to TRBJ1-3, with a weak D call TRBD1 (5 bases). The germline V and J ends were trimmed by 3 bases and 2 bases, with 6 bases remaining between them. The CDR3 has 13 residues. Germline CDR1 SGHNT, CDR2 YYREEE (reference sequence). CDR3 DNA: TGTGCCAGCAGCTACAGGACTGGAAACACCATATATTTT. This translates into CASSYRTGNTIYF.

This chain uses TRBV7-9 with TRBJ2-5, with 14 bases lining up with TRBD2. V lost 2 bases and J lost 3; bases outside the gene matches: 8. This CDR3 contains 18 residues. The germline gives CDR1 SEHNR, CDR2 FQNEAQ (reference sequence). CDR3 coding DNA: TGTGCCAGCAGCTTATCCCAACCGGGACTAGCGGGGGAAGAGACCCAGTACTTC. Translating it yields CASSLSQPGLAGEETQYF.

The DNA for the CDR3 is TGTGCCACCAGTGATTCGGGACAGACCGTTGATACGCAGTATTTT. Its translation: CATSDSGQTVDTQYF. The V gene is TRBV24-1, the J gene TRBJ2-3; TRBD1 matches 7 bases. With 2 bases clipped from V and 6 bases from J, the junction kept 7 bases outside the gene matches. This CDR3 is built from 15 residues. Germline CDR1 KGHDR, CDR2 SFDVKD.

CDR3 sequence: CASSQDIIGAQYF. Here the CDR3 DNA reads TGTGCCAGCAGCCAAGATATAATAGGGGCGCAGTATTTT. V usage is TRBV3-1 (or the pseudogene TRBV3-2) and J usage is TRBJ2-3, with D possibly being TRBD1 (5 bases). Trimming cost V 0 bases and J 10 bases, with 11 bases left between them. CDR1 is LGHDT, CDR2 YNNKEL, per germline (reference sequence). This CDR3 region has 13 residues.

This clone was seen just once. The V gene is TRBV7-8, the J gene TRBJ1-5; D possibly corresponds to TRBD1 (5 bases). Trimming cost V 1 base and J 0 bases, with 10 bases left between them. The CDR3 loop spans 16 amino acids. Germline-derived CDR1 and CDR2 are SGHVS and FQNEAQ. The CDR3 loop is CASSLVGGNSNQPQHF. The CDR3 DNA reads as TGTGCCAGCAGCTTAGTGGGGGGGAATAGCAATCAGCCCCAGCATTTT.

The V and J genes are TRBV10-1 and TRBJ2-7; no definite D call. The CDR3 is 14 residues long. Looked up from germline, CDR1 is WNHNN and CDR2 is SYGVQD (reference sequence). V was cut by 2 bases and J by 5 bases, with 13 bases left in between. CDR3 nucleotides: TGCGCCAGCAGTGAGGCACCCTCTGAGAACGAGCAGTACTTC. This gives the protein CASSEAPSENEQYF.

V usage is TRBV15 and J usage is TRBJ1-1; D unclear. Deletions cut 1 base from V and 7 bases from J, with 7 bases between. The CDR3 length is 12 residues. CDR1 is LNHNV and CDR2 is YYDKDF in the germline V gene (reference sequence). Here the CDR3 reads CATSRVEGEAFF. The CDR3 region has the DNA TGTGCCACCAGCAGAGTTGAGGGTGAAGCTTTCTTT.

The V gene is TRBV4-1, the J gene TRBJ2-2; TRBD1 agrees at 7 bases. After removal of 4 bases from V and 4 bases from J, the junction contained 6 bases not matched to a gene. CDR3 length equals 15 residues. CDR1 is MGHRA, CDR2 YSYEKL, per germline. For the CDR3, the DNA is TGCGCCAGCAGCCCGGGACAGCGATTCACCGGGGAGCTGTTTTTT. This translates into CASSPGQRFTGELFF.

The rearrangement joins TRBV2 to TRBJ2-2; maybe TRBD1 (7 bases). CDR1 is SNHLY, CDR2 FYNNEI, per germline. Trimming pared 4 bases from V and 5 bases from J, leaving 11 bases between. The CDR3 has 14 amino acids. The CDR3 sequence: CASSVEGATGELFF. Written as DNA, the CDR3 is TGTGCCAGCAGTGTGGAGGGGGCGACCGGGGAGCTGTTTTTT.

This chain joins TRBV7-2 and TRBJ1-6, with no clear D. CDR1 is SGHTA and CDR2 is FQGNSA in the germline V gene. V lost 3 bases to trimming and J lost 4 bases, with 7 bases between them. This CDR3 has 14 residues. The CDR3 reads CASSFEPYNSPLHF. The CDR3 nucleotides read TGTGCCAGCAGCTTTGAGCCTTATAATTCACCCCTCCACTTT.